This T cell receptor beta chain is drawn from a study of technical replicates of blood from several donors. This CDR3 spans 16 amino acids. The junction had 7 bases not matched to a gene; V was cut back by 4 bases and J by 3 bases. Germline V lookup: CDR1 SGHRS, CDR2 YFSETQ. Sequenced by immunoSEQ multiplex PCR; TCRdb stores in-frame clones only, minus some. The sample lists more than 60,000 clones, roughly 89% occurring once. Sample: PBMCs. The origin of this receptor is a human donor in good health. Some clones in this sample may be carry-over from other donors' samples. V is TRBV5-1 and J is TRBJ2-7, with 13 bases aligning to TRBD2. CDR3 sequence (DNA): TGCGCCAGCAGCCCAAGGACTAGCGGGAGTCTCTACGAGCAGTACTTC. Its translation: CASSPRTSGSLYEQYF.